The 13 T cell receptor beta chains presented below share a single source sample, sequenced in a study of cytomegalovirus exposure and HLA in healthy donors. PCR amplification relied on 60 Vbeta primers (plus 13 Jbeta primers). TCRdb's table, derived via immunoSEQ multiplex PCR, lists solely in-frame clones and lacks some. The sample records 140,000 to 150,000 clones, 65% to 85% being singletons. What was sequenced was PBMCs. The receptors stem from a male donor in good health and CMV-seronegative.

The chain couples TRBV6-5 to TRBJ2-7; the match to TRBD1 covers 9 bases. Trimming took 2 bases from V and 5 from J; bases not matched to a gene: 7. The CDR3 runs to 15 residues. Germline CDR1 MNHEY, CDR2 SVGAGI. The CDR3 reads CASSYGPGQGDEQYF. The CDR3 DNA reads TGTGCCAGCAGTTACGGTCCGGGACAGGGAGACGAGCAGTACTTC.

This chain connects TRBV27 to TRBJ2-3; D not certain. V was shortened by 8 bases and J by 4 bases, with 13 bases between the two germline ends. CDR3 size: 13 residues. Germline CDR1 is MNHEY and CDR2 is SMNVEV (reference sequence). CDR3 residues: CASSQRGPDTQYF. The CDR3 nucleotides read TGTGCCAGCTCCCAGAGAGGCCCAGATACGCAGTATTTT.

This rearrangement joins TRBV7-9 to TRBJ2-5; 10 nucleotides agree with TRBD2. Germline values: CDR1 SEHNR, CDR2 FQNEAQ (reference sequence). The CDR3 totals 15 residues. J lost 5 bases, V lost 2 bases, and 5 bases had no gene match. CDR3 in amino acids: CASSLLAGGGETQYF. The CDR3 DNA reads TGTGCCAGCAGCTTATTAGCGGGAGGTGGGGAGACCCAGTACTTC. Together with reference TRBV7-9 and TRBJ2-5, the CDR3 gives the full variable domain: DTGVSQNPRHKITKRGQNVTFRCDPISEHNRLYWYRQTLGQGPEFLTYFQNEAQLEKSRLLSDRFSAERPKGSFSTLEIQRTEQGDSAMYLCASSLLAGGGETQYFGPGTRLLVL.

As to this clone: The junction departs from the called germline gene at one end, perhaps through a read error. This chain connects TRBV25-1 to TRBJ2-2; no reliable D call. CDR1 is MGHDK and CDR2 is SYGVNS in the germline V gene. This CDR3 comprises 13 residues. The CDR3 DNA is TGTGCCAGCAGCGAATCAAACACCGGGGAGCTGTTTTTT. Its protein product is CASSESNTGELFF.

The chain's CDR3 is CASSLVSYNEQFF. CDR3 bases: TGTGCCAGCAGCTTGGTGAGTTACAATGAGCAGTTCTTC. The chain carries TRBV5-6 and TRBJ2-1; no reliable D call. Germline V gene sequence: CDR1 SGHDT, CDR2 YYEEEE. V lost 0 bases to trimming and J lost 4 bases, with 5 bases between them. There are 13 residues in the CDR3.

The rearrangement links TRBV29-1 to TRBJ2-5; 7 bases are a match to TRBD1. The length of the CDR3 is 13 residues. Germline-derived CDR1 and CDR2 are SQVTM and ANQGSEA. V shed 6 bases, J shed 5 bases, and the junction held 9 bases outside the gene matches. Here the CDR3 DNA reads TGCAGCGTCCGACAGGGTCTACGGGAGACCCAGTACTTC. Translating it yields CSVRQGLRETQYF.

The rearrangement links TRBV7-6 to TRBJ2-5; possible D gene TRBD2, 6 bases. This CDR3 region has 15 residues. The germline CDR1 and CDR2 sequences are SGHVS and FNYEAQ. V was cut by 4 bases and J by 1 base, with 13 bases left in between. CDR3 sequence reads: CASSSGLRTQETQYF. The CDR3 bases are TGTGCCAGCAGCTCCGGACTACGAACCCAAGAGACCCAGTACTTC.

The J gene is TRBJ2-2, the V gene TRBV5-4; tentatively, D is TRBD2 (7 bases). CDR3 length: 16 residues. The V gene lost 4 bases and the J gene lost 6 bases, with 19 bases spanning the gap. Germline CDR1 and CDR2: SGHNT and YYREEE (reference sequence). The CDR3 loop reads CASSLPRREGAGELFF. As DNA, the CDR3 is TGTGCCAGCAGCCTTCCCCGCAGGGAGGGGGCCGGGGAGCTGTTTTTT.

The rearrangement joins TRBV6-5 to TRBJ2-7; TRBD1 agrees at 8 bases. CDR1 is MNHEY, CDR2 SVGAGI, per germline. The V gene end was trimmed by 4 bases and the J gene end by 4 bases; junction bases not matched to a gene: 9. The CDR3 extends over 15 amino acids. The CDR3 loop is CASSSTGTGVYEQYF. In DNA form, the CDR3 reads TGTGCCAGCAGTTCAACCGGGACAGGAGTATACGAGCAGTACTTC.

In nucleotides, the CDR3 is TGTGCCAGCAGCTTAGATCCCACTAGCGTGGAGACCCAGTACTTC. Translated, it gives CASSLDPTSVETQYF. The chain combines TRBV7-8 with TRBJ2-5, with 7 bases fitting TRBD2. The CDR3 sequence is 15 residues long. CDR1 and CDR2 from the germline V gene are SGHVS and FQNEAQ. V lost 1 base, J lost 5 bases, and 7 bases stayed unmatched. The full variable domain, with the rest looked up from reference TRBV7-8 and TRBJ2-5, is GAGVSQSPRYKVAKRGQDVALRCDPISGHVSLFWYQQALGQGPEFLTYFQNEAQLDKSGLPSDRFFAERPEGSVSTLKIQRTQQEDSAVYLCASSLDPTSVETQYFGPGTRLLVL.

This clone was detected a few times. V and J are TRBV15 and TRBJ2-7; 9 bases agree with TRBD2. Germline values: CDR1 LNHNV, CDR2 YYDKDF (reference sequence). V lost 0 bases to trimming and J lost 6 bases; unmatched junction nucleotides: 6. This CDR3 contains 15 residues. CDR3 in DNA: TGTGCCACCAGCAGAGATCCTAGCGGGAAGGGCGAGCAGTACTTC. Translating gives CATSRDPSGKGEQYF.

The J gene is TRBJ2-5, the V gene TRBV18, with 8 bases that match TRBD2. The last part of the DNA fits TRBJ2-7 better; the J call may be wrong. The CDR3 has 15 residues. CDR1 is KGHSH, CDR2 LQKENI, per germline. CDR3 sequence: CASSPRPGGEYEQYF. As DNA, the CDR3 is TGTGCCAGCTCACCACGGCCCGGGGGGGAGTACGAGCAGTACTTC.

This clone was seen a handful of times. This chain joins TRBV6-6 and TRBJ1-5; a weak D match, TRBD1 (5 bases). The CDR3 spans 15 residues. From germline, CDR1 is MNHNY and CDR2 SVGAGI (reference sequence). V lost 5 bases and J 5 bases, leaving 16 bases between the germline ends. CDR3 sequence: CASSPRVGGDQPQHF. CDR3 nucleotides: TGTGCCAGCAGTCCTAGGGTCGGGGGAGATCAGCCCCAGCATTTT.